This T cell receptor (beta chain) came from a study of T cells after yellow fever vaccination. Findings and caveats of the study: At 95% to 98% for CD4 and almost 90% for CD8, most primary-vaccination clones showed up again after the booster.

Generation of TCR cDNA used 5'RACE template switching (which added a universal primer site and UMIs). TCRdb re-called the 5' RACE reads through MiXCR, storing one row per CDR3 protein. Of just under 600,000 distinct CDR3 sequences in the sample, approximately 12% were seen once. Germline lookup yields CDR1 MNHNS and CDR2 SASEGT. The V gene lost 5 bases and the J gene lost 10 bases, with 15 bases spanning the gap. The CDR3 extends over 14 amino acids. This clonotype has just a few counts. Its specificity is unknown. The starting material was PBMCs, obtained on the day of the yellow fever booster vaccination. The chain recombines TRBV6-1 with TRBJ1-6; D unclear. The receptor was derived from a man aged 30 to 39 who received the YFV17D yellow fever vaccine. This chain's CDR3 is CASSLDGVGSPLHF. CDR3 bases: TGTGCCAGCAGTCTTGACGGGGTGGGGTCACCCCTCCACTTT.